The clone carrying this TCR beta chain was seen a handful of times. Its specificity is not known. The sample belongs to a study of T cells in Graves' hyperthyroidism and ophthalmopathy. Study-wide results and limits: Before onset, ophthalmopathy was predicted by the model a median around 6 months earlier. Blood also held most thyroid clonotypes expanded beyond 0.001.

V was trimmed by 10 bases and J by 2 bases, leaving 24 bases between them. CDR3 length equals 16 residues. Per germline, CDR1 SEHNR and CDR2 FQNEAQ (reference sequence). RNA transcripts served as the template for amplifying TCR beta CDR3 regions. The TCR CDR3 was amplified in a first-round RT-PCR using the HTBI primer set. TCRdb recomputed calls from the multiplex PCR reads with MiXCR, one row per CDR3 protein. The sample yields just over 550,000 distinct CDR3 sequences, 35% to 55% seen once. Each patient was aged 18 to 65 and had newly diagnosed hyperthyroidism of under 2 months' duration. Researchers barred patients who had uncontrolled infection, other autoimmune disease, pregnancy or lactation.

The clonotype was recovered from a woman aged 18-35 years with Graves' hyperthyroidism. Sequencing was carried out using peripheral blood or thyroid tissue (not recorded which). The chain carries TRBV7-9 and TRBJ2-7, with D maybe TRBD2 (5 bases). The CDR3 loop is CATNSQERPGAYEQYF. In DNA form, the CDR3 reads TGTGCCACCAACAGTCAGGAGCGACCCGGGGCCTACGAGCAGTACTTC.